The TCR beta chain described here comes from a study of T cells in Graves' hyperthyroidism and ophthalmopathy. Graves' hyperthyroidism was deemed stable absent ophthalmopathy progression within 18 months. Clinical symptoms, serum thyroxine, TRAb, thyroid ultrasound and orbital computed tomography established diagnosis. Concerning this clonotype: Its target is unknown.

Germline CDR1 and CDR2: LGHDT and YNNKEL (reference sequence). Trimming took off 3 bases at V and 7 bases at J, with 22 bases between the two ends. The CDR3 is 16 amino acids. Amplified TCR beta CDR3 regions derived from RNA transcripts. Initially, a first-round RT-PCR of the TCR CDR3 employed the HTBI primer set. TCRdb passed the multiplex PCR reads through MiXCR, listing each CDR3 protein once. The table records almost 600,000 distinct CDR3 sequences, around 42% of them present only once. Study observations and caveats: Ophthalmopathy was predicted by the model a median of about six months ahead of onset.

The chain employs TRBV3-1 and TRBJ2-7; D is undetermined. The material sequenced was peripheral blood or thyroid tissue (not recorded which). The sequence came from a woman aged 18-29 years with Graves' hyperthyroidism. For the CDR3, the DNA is TGTGCCAGCAGCCATTTAGTGGCGGCTTTGGGTGAAGAGCAGTACTTC. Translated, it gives CASSHLVAALGEEQYF.